Listed here are 10 T cell receptor beta chains from one sample, sequenced in a study of T-cell memory formation after mild COVID-19. From the 5' RACE reads, TCRdb called clonotypes with MiXCR, one entry per CDR3 protein. The table shows about 340,000 distinct CDR3 sequences, with approximately 16% occurring only once. The sample taken for sequencing was PBMCs or a T cell subset sorted from them (not recorded which). The receptor source for this set is a man aged 18 to 29 who had mild COVID-19 (a few samples of this study predate the infection). Cell type and time point are not known.

This chain uses TRBV12-3 or TRBV12-4 with TRBJ2-3, with a possible D match to TRBD2 (6 bases). The CDR3 contains 14 residues. Deletions cut 6 bases from V and 6 bases from J, with 16 bases between. The CDR3 region is CASRTWDSWDTQYF. CDR3 bases: TGTGCCAGCAGGACTTGGGACTCCTGGGATACGCAGTATTTT.

For the CDR3, the DNA is TGTGCCAGCAGTTACCCAGGGGGAAACTATGGCTACACCTTC. Residues: CASSYPGGNYGYTF. The chain carries TRBV6-2 or TRBV6-3 and TRBJ1-2, with 7 bases that match TRBD1. CDR1 is MNHEY and CDR2 is SVGEGT in the germline V gene. The CDR3 runs 14 residues. V was clipped by 2 bases and J by 2 bases; unmatched bases: 2.

The chain has TRBV10-3 and TRBJ1-5, with TRBD1 matching over 8 bases. The CDR3 loop spans 13 amino acids. The germline CDR1 and CDR2 sequences are ENHRY and SYGVKD. Germline trimming cut 7 bases from V and 7 bases from J; bases unmatched to any gene: 6. This chain's CDR3 is CAITSDREQPQHF. CDR3 DNA: TGTGCCATCACCTCGGACAGGGAACAGCCCCAGCATTTT.

This clonotype was counted ten times or more. The CDR3 here is CASSQDPGPSTDTQYF. In DNA, the CDR3 is TGCGCCAGCAGCCAAGATCCGGGACCTAGCACAGATACGCAGTATTTT. This chain uses TRBV4-3 with TRBJ2-3, with D perhaps matching TRBD1 or TRBD2 (5 bases each). The V gene's germline CDR1 is LGHNA and CDR2 YSLEER. V was pared by 0 bases and J by 0 bases, with 10 bases between. This CDR3 region has 16 residues.

The rearrangement uses TRBV29-1 and TRBJ2-7; the match to TRBD1 covers 7 bases. The germline gives CDR1 SQVTM, CDR2 ANQGSEA. There are 12 residues in the CDR3. With 7 bases clipped from V and 0 bases from J, the junction kept 3 bases outside the gene matches. CDR3 nucleotide sequence: TGCAGCGCTCAGGGGGACTCCTACGAGCAGTACTTC. Its translation is CSAQGDSYEQYF.

This clonotype has just a few counts. The V call is TRBV7-9, the J call TRBJ1-3, with D unclear. Between the trimmed V and J ends, which lost 5 bases and 0 bases, there was a span of 17 bases. CDR1 is SEHNR and CDR2 is FQNEAQ in the germline V gene (reference sequence). The CDR3 loop spans 17 amino acids. CDR3: CASSRPAGQNSGNTIYF. DNA for the CDR3: TGTGCCAGCAGCCGACCCGCTGGGCAGAACTCTGGAAACACCATATATTTT.

CDR3 region: CASSYSITGSSPLHF. CDR3 DNA sequence: TGTGCCAGCAGTTACTCGATAACAGGGAGTTCACCCCTCCACTTT. V usage is TRBV6-5 and J usage is TRBJ1-6; tentatively, D is TRBD1 (6 bases). Germline V gene data show CDR1 as MNHEY and CDR2 as SVGAGI. Trimming left V 0 bases short and J 9 bases short, with 12 bases between. This CDR3 is 15 amino acids long.

This clonotype turned up a few times. The V and J genes are TRBV7-2 and TRBJ2-3; tentative D call: TRBD1 (7 bases). The CDR3 sequence is 17 residues long. The V end lost 2 bases, the J end lost 3 bases, and 18 bases lay between the germline ends. Germline CDR1 and CDR2: SGHTA and FQGNSA. The CDR3 loop reads CASSLNAGGGWTDTQYF. For the CDR3, the DNA is TGTGCCAGCAGCTTAAATGCAGGAGGGGGCTGGACAGATACGCAGTATTTT. The full variable domain, completed using reference TRBV7-2 and TRBJ2-3, is GAGVSQSPSNKVTEKGKDVELRCDPISGHTALYWYRQSLGQGLEFLIYFQGNSAPDKSGLPSDRFSAERTGGSVSTLTIQRTQQEDSAVYLCASSLNAGGGWTDTQYFGPGTRLTVL.

This clonotype was counted only a few times. This rearrangement joins TRBV25-1 to TRBJ2-5; D perhaps matches TRBD2 (7 bases). V was clipped by 6 bases and J by 4 bases, with 21 bases between them. The CDR3 is made up of 16 amino acids. Germline lookup yields CDR1 MGHDK and CDR2 SYGVNS. The CDR3 loop is CASSGGGGVGRETQYF. The CDR3 DNA is TGTGCCAGCAGCGGGGGAGGGGGTGTGGGACGAGAGACCCAGTACTTC.

This clonotype has a count of ten or more. The V and J genes are TRBV20-1 and TRBJ1-2, with D tentatively TRBD1 (5 bases). In germline, CDR1 is DFQATT, CDR2 SNEGSKA (reference sequence). The CDR3 has 13 amino acids. V lost 5 bases, J lost 4 bases, and 14 bases lay in between. Here the CDR3 reads CSARDPGIYGYTF. For the CDR3, the DNA is TGCAGTGCTCGGGACCCCGGGATCTATGGCTACACCTTC.